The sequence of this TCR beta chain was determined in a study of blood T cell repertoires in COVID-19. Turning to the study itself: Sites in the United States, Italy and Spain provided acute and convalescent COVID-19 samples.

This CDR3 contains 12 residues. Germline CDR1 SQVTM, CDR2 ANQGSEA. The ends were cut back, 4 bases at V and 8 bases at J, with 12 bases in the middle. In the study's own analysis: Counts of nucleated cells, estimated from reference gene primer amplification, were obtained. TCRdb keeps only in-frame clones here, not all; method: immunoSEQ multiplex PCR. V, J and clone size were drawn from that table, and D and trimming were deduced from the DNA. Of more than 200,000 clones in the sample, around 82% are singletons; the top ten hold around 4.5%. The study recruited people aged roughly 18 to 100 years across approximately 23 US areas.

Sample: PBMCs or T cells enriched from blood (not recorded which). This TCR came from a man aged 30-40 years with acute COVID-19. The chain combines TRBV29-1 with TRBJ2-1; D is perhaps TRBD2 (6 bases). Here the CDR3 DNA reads TGCAGCGTTGTCCGGGGGACTGATGAGCAGTTCTTC. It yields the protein CSVVRGTDEQFF.